This T cell receptor (beta chain) was obtained from a study of T cell responses to AZD1222 COVID-19 vaccine. Findings and limits, study-wide: Donors were chiefly white British, with a greater number of females, and clonal diversity was perhaps underestimated. The CD4 TCRs associated with vaccination extended across spike and predominated at 160-218 and 743-854.

This CDR3 spans 12 amino acids. CDR1 and CDR2 from the germline V gene are ENHRY and SYGVKD. The ends were cut back, 3 bases at V and 6 bases at J, with 5 bases in the middle. The protocol was immunoSEQ multiplex PCR, while the TCRdb copy is restricted to in-frame clones and leaves out a portion. The sample consists of under 110,000 clones, over 75% of them appearing once. On this clone itself: Its target is unknown.

The source was peripheral blood, collected on day 0 of AZD1222 vaccination. This rearrangement joins TRBV10-3 to TRBJ2-2; D unresolved. This receptor was identified in an adult in good health. CDR3 protein: CAISDGAGELFF. In DNA, the CDR3 is TGTGCCATCAGTGATGGTGCCGGGGAGCTGTTTTTT.